The clone carrying this T cell receptor (beta chain) was detected ten times or more. What it recognizes is unknown. Germline V gives CDR1 MGHRA, CDR2 YSYEKL. CDR3 size: 14 residues. Trimming removed 4 bases at V and 1 base at J, with 10 bases between. Each single cDNA molecule received a unique molecular identifier. TCRdb re-derived calls from the 5' RACE reads in MiXCR, one entry per CDR3 protein. The sample holds about 60,000 distinct CDR3 sequences, about 9.3% seen once. The data are from a study of early T cells in non-severe SARS-CoV-2 infection. Study conclusions and caveats: Matching results from VDJdb favored anti-spike CD8 responses, leaving private and CD4 specificities undetected.

The chain combines TRBV4-1 with TRBJ2-5; D perhaps matches TRBD2 (6 bases). The sequence was collected from an adult who was a healthcare worker with PCR-confirmed SARS-CoV-2 infection or an uninfected control (not recorded which). Sequenced sample: whole blood. The CDR3 DNA sequence: TGCGCCAGCAGCCTGGGACTCCTCCAAGAGACCCAGTACTTC. This translates into CASSLGLLQETQYF.